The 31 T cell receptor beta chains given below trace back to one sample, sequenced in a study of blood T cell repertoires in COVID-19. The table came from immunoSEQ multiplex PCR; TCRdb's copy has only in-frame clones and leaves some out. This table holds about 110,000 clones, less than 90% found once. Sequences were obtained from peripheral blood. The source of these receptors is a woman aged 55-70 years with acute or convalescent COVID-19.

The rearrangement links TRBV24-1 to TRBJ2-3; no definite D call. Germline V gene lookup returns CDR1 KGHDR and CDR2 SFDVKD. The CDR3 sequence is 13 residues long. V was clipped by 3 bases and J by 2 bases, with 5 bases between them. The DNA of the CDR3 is TGTGCCACCAGTGATCAAAACACAGATACGCAGTATTTT. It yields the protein CATSDQNTDTQYF.

The DNA for the CDR3 is TGCAGTGCTAGTGTCCGCAGGGGGCGAACAGATACGCAGTATTTT. Translated, it gives CSASVRRGRTDTQYF. The V and J genes are TRBV20-1 and TRBJ2-3, with 8 bases that match TRBD1. After removal of 3 bases from V and 3 bases from J, the junction contained 8 bases not matched to a gene. The CDR3 consists of 15 residues. The germline CDR1 and CDR2 sequences are DFQATT and SNEGSKA (reference sequence).

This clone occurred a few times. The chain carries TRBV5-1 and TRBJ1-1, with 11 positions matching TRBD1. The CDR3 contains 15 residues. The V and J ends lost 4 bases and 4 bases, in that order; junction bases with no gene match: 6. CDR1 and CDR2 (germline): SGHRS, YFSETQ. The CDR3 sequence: CASSGDRGIGTEAFF. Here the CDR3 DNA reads TGCGCCAGCAGCGGGGACAGGGGGATAGGCACTGAAGCTTTCTTT. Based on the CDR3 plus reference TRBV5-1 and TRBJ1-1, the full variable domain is KAGVTQTPRYLIKTRGQQVTLSCSPISGHRSVSWYQQTPGQGLQFLFEYFSETQRNKGNFPGRFSGRQFSNSRSEMNVSTLELGDSALYLCASSGDRGIGTEAFFGQGTRLTVV.

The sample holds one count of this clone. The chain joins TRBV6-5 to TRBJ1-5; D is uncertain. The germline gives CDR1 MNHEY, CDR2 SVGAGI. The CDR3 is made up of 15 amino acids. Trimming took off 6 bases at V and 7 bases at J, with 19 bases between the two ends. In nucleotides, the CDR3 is TGTGCCAGCAGGTTCTCAGGCTCCTCGGGGCAGCCCCAGCATTTT. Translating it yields CASRFSGSSGQPQHF.

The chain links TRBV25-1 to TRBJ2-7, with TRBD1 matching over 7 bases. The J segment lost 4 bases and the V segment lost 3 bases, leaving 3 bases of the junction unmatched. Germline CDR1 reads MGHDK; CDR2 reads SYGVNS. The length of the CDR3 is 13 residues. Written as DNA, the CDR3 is TGTGCCAGCAGTGACGGGACAGTATACGAGCAGTACTTC. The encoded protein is CASSDGTVYEQYF.

CDR3 in DNA: TGTGCCAGCAGCCCCCCCGGGAAAGGTCCCCCCTACGAGCAGTACTTC. Amino acids: CASSPPGKGPPYEQYF. The rearrangement uses TRBV21-1 and TRBJ2-7; TRBD2, the D gene given by the table, was not confirmed from the DNA. TRBV21-1 constitutes a pseudogene. The CDR3 covers 16 residues.

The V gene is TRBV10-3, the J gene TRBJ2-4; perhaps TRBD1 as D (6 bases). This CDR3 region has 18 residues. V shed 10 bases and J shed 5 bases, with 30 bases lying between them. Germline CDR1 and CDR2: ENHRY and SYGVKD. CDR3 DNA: TGTGCCACCCCGAATCCCACAGGGAGAGTAGTTAAGGAAAACATTCAGTACTTC. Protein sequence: CATPNPTGRVVKENIQYF.

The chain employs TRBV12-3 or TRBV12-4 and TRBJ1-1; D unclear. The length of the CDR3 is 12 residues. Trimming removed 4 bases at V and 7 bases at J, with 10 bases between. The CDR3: CASSSWPLEAFF. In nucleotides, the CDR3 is TGTGCCAGCAGTTCCTGGCCGCTTGAAGCTTTCTTT.

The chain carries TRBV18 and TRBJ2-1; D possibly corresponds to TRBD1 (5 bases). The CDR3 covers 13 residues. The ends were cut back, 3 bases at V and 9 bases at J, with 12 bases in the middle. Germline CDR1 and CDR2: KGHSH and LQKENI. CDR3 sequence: CASSPPGQGEQFF. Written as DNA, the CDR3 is TGTGCCAGCTCACCGCCAGGCCAGGGTGAGCAGTTCTTC.

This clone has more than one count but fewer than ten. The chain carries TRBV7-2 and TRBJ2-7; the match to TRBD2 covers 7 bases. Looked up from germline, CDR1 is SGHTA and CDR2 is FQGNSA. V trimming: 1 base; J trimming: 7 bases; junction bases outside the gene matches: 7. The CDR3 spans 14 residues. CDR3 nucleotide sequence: TGTGCCAGCAGCTTAGGCTGGCCCGGGGGGGAGCAGTACTTC. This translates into CASSLGWPGGEQYF.

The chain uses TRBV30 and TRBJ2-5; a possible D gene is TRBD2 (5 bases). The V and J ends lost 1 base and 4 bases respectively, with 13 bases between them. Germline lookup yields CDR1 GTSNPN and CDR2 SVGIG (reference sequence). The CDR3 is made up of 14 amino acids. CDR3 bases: TGTGCCTGGAGTGGGCTAGCCACCCCAGAGACCCAGTACTTC. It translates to CAWSGLATPETQYF.

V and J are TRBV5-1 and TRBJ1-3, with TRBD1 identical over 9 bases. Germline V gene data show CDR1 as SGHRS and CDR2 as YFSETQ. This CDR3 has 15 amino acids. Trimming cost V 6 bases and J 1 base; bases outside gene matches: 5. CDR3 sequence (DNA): TGCGCCAGCACCCCGGGACAGGGTTCTGGAAACACCATATATTTT. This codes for CASTPGQGSGNTIYF.

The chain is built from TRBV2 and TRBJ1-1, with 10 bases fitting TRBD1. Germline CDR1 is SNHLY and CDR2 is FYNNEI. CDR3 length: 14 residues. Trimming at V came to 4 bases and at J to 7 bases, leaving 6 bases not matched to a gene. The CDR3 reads CASSGRQGAIEAFF. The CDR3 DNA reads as TGTGCCAGCAGTGGCCGACAGGGGGCTATTGAAGCTTTCTTT.

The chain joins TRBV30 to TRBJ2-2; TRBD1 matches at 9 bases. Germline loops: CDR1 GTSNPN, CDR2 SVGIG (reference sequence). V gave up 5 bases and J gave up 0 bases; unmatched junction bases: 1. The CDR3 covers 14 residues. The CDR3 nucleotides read TGTGCCTGGGGGACAGGGCCGAACACCGGGGAGCTGTTTTTT. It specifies CAWGTGPNTGELFF.

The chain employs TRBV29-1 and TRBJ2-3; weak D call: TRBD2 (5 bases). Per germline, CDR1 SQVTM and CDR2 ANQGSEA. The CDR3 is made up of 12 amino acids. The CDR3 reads CSEGASTDTQYF. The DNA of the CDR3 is TGCAGTGAGGGAGCTAGCACAGATACGCAGTATTTT.

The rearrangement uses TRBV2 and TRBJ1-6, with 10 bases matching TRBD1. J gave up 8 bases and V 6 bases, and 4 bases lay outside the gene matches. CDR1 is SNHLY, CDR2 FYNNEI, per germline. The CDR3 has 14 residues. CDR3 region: CASSDGTGDSPLHF. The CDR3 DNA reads TGTGCCAGCAGCGATGGGACAGGGGATTCACCCCTCCACTTT.

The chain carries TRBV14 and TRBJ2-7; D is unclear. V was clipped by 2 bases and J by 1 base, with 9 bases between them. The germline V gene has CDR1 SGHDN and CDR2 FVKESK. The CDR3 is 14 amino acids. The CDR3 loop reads CASSQFLGSYEQYF. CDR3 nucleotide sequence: TGTGCCAGCAGCCAATTTCTCGGGTCCTACGAGCAGTACTTC.

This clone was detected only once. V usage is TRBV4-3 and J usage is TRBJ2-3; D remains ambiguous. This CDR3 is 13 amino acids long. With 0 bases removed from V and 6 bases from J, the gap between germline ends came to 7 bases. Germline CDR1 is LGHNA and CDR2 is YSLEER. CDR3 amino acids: CASSQEAGDTQYF. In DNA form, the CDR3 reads TGCGCCAGCAGCCAAGAGGCAGGTGATACGCAGTATTTT.

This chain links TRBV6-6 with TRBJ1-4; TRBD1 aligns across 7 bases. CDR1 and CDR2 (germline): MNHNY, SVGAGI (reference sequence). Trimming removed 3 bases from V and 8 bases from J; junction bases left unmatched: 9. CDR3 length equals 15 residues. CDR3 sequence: CASSYTGALGEKLFF. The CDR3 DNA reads TGTGCCAGCAGTTATACAGGGGCTCTAGGCGAAAAACTGTTTTTT.

CDR3 amino acids: CASSLDLTDTQYF. Written as DNA, the CDR3 is TGTGCCAGCAGCTTAGACCTAACAGATACGCAGTATTTT. This sequence joins TRBV11-2 and TRBJ2-3; no definite D call. V lost 0 bases, J lost 3 bases, and 4 bases lay in between. The CDR3 runs 13 residues. Germline CDR1 SGHAT, CDR2 FQNNGV.

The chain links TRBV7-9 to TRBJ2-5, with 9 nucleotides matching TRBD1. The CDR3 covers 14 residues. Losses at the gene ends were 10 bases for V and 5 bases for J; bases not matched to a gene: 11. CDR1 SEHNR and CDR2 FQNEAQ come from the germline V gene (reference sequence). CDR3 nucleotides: TGTGCCACCGACCGGGACAGGGTCGAGGAGACCCAGTACTTC. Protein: CATDRDRVEETQYF.

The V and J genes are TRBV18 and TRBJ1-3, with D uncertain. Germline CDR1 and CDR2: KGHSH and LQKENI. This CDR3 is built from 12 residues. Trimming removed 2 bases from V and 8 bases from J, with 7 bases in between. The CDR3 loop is CASSPEGDTIYF. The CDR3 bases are TGTGCCAGCTCACCAGAAGGAGACACCATATATTTT. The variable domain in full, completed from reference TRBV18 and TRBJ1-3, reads NAGVMQNPRHLVRRRGQEARLRCSPMKGHSHVYWYRQLPEEGLKFMVYLQKENIIDESGMPKERFSAEFPKEGPSILRIQQVVRGDSAAYFCASSPEGDTIYFGEGSWLTVV.

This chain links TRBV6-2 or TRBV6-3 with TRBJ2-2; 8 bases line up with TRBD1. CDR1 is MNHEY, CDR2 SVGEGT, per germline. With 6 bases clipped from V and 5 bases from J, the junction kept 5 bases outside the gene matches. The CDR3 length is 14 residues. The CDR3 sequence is CASSPRTGTGELFF. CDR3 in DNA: TGTGCCAGCAGCCCGAGGACAGGGACCGGGGAGCTGTTTTTT.

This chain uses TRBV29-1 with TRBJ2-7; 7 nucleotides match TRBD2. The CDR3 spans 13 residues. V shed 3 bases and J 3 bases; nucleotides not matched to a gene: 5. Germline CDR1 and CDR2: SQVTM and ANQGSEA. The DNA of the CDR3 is TGCAGCGTTGAGGGGGGGGACTACTACGAGCAGTACTTC. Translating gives CSVEGGDYYEQYF.

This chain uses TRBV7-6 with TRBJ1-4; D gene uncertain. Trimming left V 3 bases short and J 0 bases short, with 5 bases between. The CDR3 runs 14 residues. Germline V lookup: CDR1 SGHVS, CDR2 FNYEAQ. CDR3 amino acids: CASSLTTTNEKLFF. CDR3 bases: TGTGCCAGCAGCTTGACAACAACTAATGAAAAACTGTTTTTT.

The CDR3 nucleotides are TGTGCCAGCAGCGGACCCGGCGGGCGGCAGCCCCAGCATTTT. Its protein product is CASSGPGGRQPQHF. The V gene is TRBV28, the J gene TRBJ1-5; D is uncertain. Germline CDR1 and CDR2: MDHEN and SYDVKM. Trimming took off 6 bases at V and 7 bases at J, with 16 bases between the two ends. The CDR3 loop spans 14 amino acids. Full variable domain (rest looked up from reference TRBV28 and TRBJ1-5): DVKVTQSSRYLVKRTGEKVFLECVQDMDHENMFWYRQDPGLGLRLIYFSYDVKMKEKGDIPEGYSVSREKKERFSLILESASTNQTSMYLCASSGPGGRQPQHFGDGTRLSIL.

CDR3 nucleotides: TGTGCCAGCTCCGCTAGCGGGGGGGACACCGGGGAGCTGTTTTTT. It codes for CASSASGGDTGELFF. The chain couples TRBV6-5 to TRBJ2-2; 12 bases map to TRBD2. The CDR3 spans 15 residues. The V and J ends lost 8 bases and 3 bases, in that order; junction bases with no gene match: 4. In germline, CDR1 is MNHEY, CDR2 SVGAGI.

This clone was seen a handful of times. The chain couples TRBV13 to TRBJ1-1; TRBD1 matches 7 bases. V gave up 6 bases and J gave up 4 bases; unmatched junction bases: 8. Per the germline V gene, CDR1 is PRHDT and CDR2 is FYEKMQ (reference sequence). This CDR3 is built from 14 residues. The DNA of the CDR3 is TGTGCCAGCAGACTAGACAGGGTTGGCACTGAAGCTTTCTTT. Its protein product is CASRLDRVGTEAFF.

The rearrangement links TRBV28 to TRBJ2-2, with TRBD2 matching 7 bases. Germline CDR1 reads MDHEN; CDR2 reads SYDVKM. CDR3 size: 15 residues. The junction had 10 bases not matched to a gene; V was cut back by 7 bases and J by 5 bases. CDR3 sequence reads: CASMREPDFTGELFF. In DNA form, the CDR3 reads TGTGCCAGCATGCGGGAGCCCGATTTTACCGGGGAGCTGTTTTTT.

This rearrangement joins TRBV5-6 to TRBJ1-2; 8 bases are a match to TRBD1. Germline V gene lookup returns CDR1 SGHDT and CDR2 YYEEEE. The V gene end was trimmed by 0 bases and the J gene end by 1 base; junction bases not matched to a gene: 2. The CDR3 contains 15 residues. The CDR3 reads CASSLVDRDNYGYTF. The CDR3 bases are TGTGCCAGCAGCTTGGTGGACAGGGATAACTATGGCTACACCTTC.

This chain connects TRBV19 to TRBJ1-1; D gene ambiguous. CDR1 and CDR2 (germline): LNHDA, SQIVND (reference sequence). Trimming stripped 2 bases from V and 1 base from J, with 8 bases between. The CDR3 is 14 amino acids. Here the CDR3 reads CASSILTTNTEAFF. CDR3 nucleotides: TGTGCCAGTAGTATACTGACAACGAACACTGAAGCTTTCTTT.